This T cell receptor beta chain was found in a study of T cell responses to AZD1222 COVID-19 vaccine (TCRdb year 2021). Study-wide context: AZD1222 recipients given second doses at about 4 weeks or at about 12 weeks were pooled, since spike-specific TCR depth and breadth were not found to differ between the two schedules. Enrollment into the trials was organized by age into subgroups of 18-55, 56-69 and 70-plus years, and those subgroups contained roughly 160, 29 and 62 TCR-sequenced participants, respectively. A total of 230 or so trial participants underwent TCR sequencing, of whom 207 received two doses of AZD1222 and about 25 received two doses of the MenACWY control vaccine. Here is what the overall study found, with its caveats: The whole spike protein was spanned by vaccine-associated CD4 TCRs, and dominant responses were seen in regions 160-218 and 743-854. After two AZD1222 doses, spike-specific TCR breadth and depth were significantly higher than at day 0 and than in MenACWY recipients. Because no day 14 peak-response samples were available, the repertoires could be characterized only after the peak T cell response. Participants were mostly white British and included more females than males, and it was suggested by the authors that clonal diversity may have been underestimated. The 56-69-year group was small, and its depth increase did not reach significance, likely because of low power. Reportedly, almost half of the unique spike-specific TCRs recognized epitopes lying outside the regions that are mutated in the B.1.351 and B.1.1.7 variants. Conclusions about previously exposed vaccinees are limited because only a handful of AZD1222 recipients were SARS-CoV-2 seropositive at baseline.

The CDR3 regions of human TCRbeta chains were analyzed by immunosequencing. On the authors' methods: TCRs in the repertoires were compared against a reference library of SARS-CoV-2-specific TCRs that had been generated with the MIRA antigen-specificity platform. Breadth was defined as the fraction of unique TCRs that were SARS-CoV-2-associated. Depth was defined as the fraction of total T cells that were SARS-CoV-2-associated. Using the MIRA data, every spike-specific TCR was mapped to the spike region that the TCR reacted to and assigned to either a CD4 or a CD8 class. Log10-transformed breadth and depth values were compared by one-way ANOVA with Sidak's multiple comparisons tests. The clones in this table, taken by TCRdb from immuneACCESS, are in-frame only. Not every clone is retained; where verified, under half of the shortfall comes from an unresolved V gene, and the cause of the rest is unknown. V, J and clone size are those of that table, while D and trimming were read from the DNA. For this sample the table gives about 100,000 clones, of which 90% were detected only once. In total, the top ten clones hold 1% to 1.5% of the sample.

The CDR3 starts with the cysteine, ends with the phenylalanine, and has 12 residues. Only CDR3 DNA remains: 36 bases, in frame from the first base. From a lookup of the germline V gene (reference sequence), CDR1 and CDR2 are GTSNPN and SVGIG. V was cut back by 4 bases and J by 5 bases, leaving a gap of 11 bases between them. Worth noting for this clone: Its cognate antigen has yet to be identified. There are no base qualities to consult, and no much larger clone falls within one base.

The meaning of the sample's time point label: baseline before first vaccination. Samples from vaccinated people were obtained from the UK trials COV001 and COV002, which included a single-blind randomized controlled phase 2/3 trial of AZD1222 (ChAdOx1 nCoV-19) in healthy adults. For TCRbeta chain sequencing, PBMC samples were collected from trial participants at day 0 and at day 28 after the second dose. The source material was peripheral blood, sampled on day 0 of AZD1222 vaccination. This clonotype was sampled from an adult in good health. The receptor chain draws on TRBV30 and TRBJ1-1; the D region possibly corresponds to TRBD1 (6 bases align). The encoded CDR3 is CAWNHRATEAFF. In nucleotides, the sequence is TGTGCCTGGAACCACAGGGCGACTGAAGCTTTCTTT.